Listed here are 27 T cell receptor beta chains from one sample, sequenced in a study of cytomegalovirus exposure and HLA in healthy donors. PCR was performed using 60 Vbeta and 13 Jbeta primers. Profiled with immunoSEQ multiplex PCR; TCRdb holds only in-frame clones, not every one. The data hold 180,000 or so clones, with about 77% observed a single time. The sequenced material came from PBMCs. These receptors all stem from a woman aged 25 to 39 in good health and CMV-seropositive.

CDR3 amino acids: CASSSSGGPDRTQYF. CDR3 DNA: TGTGCCAGCAGCTCTAGCGGGGGGCCTGATAGGACCCAGTACTTC. This sequence joins TRBV28 and TRBJ2-5, with 11 bases aligning to TRBD2. The CDR3 totals 15 residues. Germline CDR1 reads MDHEN; CDR2 reads SYDVKM. V was clipped by 6 bases and J by 7 bases; unmatched bases: 10.

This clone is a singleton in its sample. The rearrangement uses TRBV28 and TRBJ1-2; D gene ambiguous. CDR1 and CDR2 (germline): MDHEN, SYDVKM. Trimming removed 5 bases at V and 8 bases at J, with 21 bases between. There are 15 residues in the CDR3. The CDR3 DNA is TGTGCCAGCAGTAGTTCGGGTCGCTCTCTCGGAGGCTACACCTTC. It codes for CASSSSGRSLGGYTF.

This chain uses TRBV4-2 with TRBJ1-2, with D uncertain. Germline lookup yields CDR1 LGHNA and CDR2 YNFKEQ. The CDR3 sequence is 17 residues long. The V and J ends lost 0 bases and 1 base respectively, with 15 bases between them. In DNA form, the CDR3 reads TGTGCCAGCAGCCAAGACACCCGACGGAGCCTTAACTATGGCTACACCTTC. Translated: CASSQDTRRSLNYGYTF.

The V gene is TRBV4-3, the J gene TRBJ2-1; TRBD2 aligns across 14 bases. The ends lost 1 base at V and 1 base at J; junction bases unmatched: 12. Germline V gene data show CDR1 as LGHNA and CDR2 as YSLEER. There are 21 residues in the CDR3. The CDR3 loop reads CASSQGPGTSGGASSYNEQFF. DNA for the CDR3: TGCGCCAGCAGCCAAGGACCCGGGACTAGCGGGGGCGCTTCTTCCTACAATGAGCAGTTCTTC.

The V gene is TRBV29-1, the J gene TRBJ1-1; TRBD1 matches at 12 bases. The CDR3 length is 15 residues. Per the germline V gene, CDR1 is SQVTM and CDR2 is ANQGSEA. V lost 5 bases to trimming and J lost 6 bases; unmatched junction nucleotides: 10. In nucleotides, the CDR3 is TGCAGCGTTTCCGGGACAGGGGGCTATGGGGCTGAAGCTTTCTTT. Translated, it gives CSVSGTGGYGAEAFF.

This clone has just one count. DNA of the CDR3: TGCGCCAGCAGCCAAAGGGACAGGGGAACCACAGATACGCAGTATTTT. Its protein product is CASSQRDRGTTDTQYF. V gene TRBV5-1 combines with J gene TRBJ2-3; TRBD1 matches at 10 bases. V lost 4 bases and J lost 2; bases outside the gene matches: 7. CDR1 SGHRS and CDR2 YFSETQ come from the germline V gene. The CDR3 is made up of 16 amino acids. Supplemented by reference TRBV5-1 and TRBJ2-3, the full variable domain reads KAGVTQTPRYLIKTRGQQVTLSCSPISGHRSVSWYQQTPGQGLQFLFEYFSETQRNKGNFPGRFSGRQFSNSRSEMNVSTLELGDSALYLCASSQRDRGTTDTQYFGPGTRLTVL.

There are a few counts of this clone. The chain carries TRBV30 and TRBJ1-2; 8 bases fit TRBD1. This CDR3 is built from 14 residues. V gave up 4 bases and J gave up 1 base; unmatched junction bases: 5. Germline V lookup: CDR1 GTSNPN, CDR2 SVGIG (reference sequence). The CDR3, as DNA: TGTGCCTGGACTAACAGGGGGTTTAACTATGGCTACACCTTC. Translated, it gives CAWTNRGFNYGYTF.

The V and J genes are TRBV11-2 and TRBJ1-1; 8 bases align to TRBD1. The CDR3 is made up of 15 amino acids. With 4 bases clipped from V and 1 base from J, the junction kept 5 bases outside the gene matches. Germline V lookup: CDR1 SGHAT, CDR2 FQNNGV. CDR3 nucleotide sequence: TGTGCCAGCAGCTACCCCGGGACAGGGAACACTGAAGCTTTCTTT. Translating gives CASSYPGTGNTEAFF.

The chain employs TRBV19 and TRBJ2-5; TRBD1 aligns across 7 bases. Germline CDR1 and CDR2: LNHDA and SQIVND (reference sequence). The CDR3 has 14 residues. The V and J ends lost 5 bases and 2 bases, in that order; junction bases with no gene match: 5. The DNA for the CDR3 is TGTGCCAGTAGTGACAGGGCTACACAAGAGACCCAGTACTTC. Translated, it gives CASSDRATQETQYF.

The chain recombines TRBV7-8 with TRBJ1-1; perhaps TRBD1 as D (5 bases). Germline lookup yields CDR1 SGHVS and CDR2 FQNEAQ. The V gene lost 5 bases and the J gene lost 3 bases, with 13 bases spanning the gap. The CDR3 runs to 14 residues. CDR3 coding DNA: TGTGCCAGCAGCCCCAGGGAGGGAGACACTGAAGCTTTCTTT. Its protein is CASSPREGDTEAFF.

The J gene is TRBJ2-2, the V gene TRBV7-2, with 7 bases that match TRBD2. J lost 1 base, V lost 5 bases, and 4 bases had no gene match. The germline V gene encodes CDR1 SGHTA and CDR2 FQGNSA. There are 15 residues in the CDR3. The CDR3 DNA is TGTGCCAGCAGCCCCTTAGCGGGGAACACCGGGGAGCTGTTTTTT. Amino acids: CASSPLAGNTGELFF.

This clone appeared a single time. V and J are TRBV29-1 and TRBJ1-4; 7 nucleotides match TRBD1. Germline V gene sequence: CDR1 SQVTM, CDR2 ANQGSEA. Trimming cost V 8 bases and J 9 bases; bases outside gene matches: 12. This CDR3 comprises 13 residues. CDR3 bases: TGCAGCTTTAGGACAGGTGATTCAAAAAAACTGTTTTTT. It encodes CSFRTGDSKKLFF.

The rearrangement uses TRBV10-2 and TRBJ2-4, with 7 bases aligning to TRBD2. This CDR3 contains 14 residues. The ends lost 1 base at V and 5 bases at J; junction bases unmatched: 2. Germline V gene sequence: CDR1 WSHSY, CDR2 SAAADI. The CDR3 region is CASSEFRGENIQYF. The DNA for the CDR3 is TGCGCCAGCAGTGAGTTTCGGGGGGAAAACATTCAGTACTTC.

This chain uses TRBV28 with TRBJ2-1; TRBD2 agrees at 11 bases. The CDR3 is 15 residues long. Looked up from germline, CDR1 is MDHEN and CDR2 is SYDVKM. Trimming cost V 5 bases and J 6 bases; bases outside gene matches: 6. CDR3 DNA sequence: TGTGCCAGCAGTCTAATAGCGGGGGGGCGCAATGAGCAGTTCTTC. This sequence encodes CASSLIAGGRNEQFF.

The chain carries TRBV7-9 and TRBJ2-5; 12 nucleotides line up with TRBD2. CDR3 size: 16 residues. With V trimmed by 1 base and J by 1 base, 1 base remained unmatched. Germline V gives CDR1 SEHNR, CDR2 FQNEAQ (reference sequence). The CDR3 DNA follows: TGTGCCAGCAGCTTAGAGGGACTAGCGGGCCAAGAGACCCAGTACTTC. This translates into CASSLEGLAGQETQYF. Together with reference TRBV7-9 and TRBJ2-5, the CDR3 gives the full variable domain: DTGVSQNPRHKITKRGQNVTFRCDPISEHNRLYWYRQTLGQGPEFLTYFQNEAQLEKSRLLSDRFSAERPKGSFSTLEIQRTEQGDSAMYLCASSLEGLAGQETQYFGPGTRLLVL.

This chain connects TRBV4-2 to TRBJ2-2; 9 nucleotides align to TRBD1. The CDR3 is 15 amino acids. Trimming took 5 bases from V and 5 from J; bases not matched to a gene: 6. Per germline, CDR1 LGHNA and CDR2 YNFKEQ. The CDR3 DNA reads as TGTGCCAGCAGCGCACAGGGGGCGATGACCGGGGAGCTGTTTTTT. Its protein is CASSAQGAMTGELFF.

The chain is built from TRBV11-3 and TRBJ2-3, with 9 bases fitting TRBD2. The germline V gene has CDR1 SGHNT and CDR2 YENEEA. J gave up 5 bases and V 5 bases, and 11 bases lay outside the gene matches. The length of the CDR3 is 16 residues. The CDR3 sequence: CASSQEGRGGVDTQYF. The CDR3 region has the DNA TGTGCCAGCAGCCAGGAGGGGCGGGGGGGTGTAGATACGCAGTATTTT. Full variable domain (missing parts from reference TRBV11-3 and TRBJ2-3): EAGVVQSPRYKIIEKKQPVAFWCNPISGHNTLYWYLQNLGQGPELLIRYENEEAVDDSQLPKDRFSAERLKGVDSTLKIQPAELGDSAVYLCASSQEGRGGVDTQYFGPGTRLTVL.

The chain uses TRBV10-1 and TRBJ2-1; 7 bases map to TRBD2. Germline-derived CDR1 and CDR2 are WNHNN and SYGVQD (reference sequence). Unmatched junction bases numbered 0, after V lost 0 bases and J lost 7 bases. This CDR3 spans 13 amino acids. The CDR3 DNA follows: TGCGCCAGCAGTGAGTCGGGGGGGAATGAGCAGTTCTTC. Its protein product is CASSESGGNEQFF.

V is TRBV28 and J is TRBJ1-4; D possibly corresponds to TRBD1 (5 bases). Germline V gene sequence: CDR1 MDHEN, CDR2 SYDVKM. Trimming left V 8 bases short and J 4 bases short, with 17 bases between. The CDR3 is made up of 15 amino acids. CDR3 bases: TGTGCCAGCGCAGCCGGGCTGGGGCTTAATGAAAAACTGTTTTTT. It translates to CASAAGLGLNEKLFF.

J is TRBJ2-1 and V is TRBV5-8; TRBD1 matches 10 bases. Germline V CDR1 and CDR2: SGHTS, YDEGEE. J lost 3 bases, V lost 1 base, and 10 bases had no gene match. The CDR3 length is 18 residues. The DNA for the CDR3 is TGTGCCAGCAGCTTGCTGAGGGCGACAGGGGGCCGCTACAATGAGCAGTTCTTC. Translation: CASSLLRATGGRYNEQFF.

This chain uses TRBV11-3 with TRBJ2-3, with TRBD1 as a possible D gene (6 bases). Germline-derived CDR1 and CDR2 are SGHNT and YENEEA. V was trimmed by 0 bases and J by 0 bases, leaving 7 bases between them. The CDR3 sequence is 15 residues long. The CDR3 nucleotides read TGTGCCAGCAGCTTAGACAGGGGTAGCACAGATACGCAGTATTTT. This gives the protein CASSLDRGSTDTQYF.

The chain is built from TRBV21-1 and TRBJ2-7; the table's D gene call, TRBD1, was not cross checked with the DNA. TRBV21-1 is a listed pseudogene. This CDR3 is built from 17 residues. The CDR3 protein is CASSKVEEGQGAGEQYF. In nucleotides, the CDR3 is TGTGCCAGCAGCAAAGTGGAAGAAGGCCAGGGGGCTGGCGAGCAGTACTTC.

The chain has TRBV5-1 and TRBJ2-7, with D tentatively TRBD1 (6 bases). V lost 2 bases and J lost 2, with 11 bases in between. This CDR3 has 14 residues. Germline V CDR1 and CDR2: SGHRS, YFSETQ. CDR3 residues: CASSFGTSTYEQYF. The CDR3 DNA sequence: TGCGCCAGCAGCTTCGGGACAAGTACCTACGAGCAGTACTTC.

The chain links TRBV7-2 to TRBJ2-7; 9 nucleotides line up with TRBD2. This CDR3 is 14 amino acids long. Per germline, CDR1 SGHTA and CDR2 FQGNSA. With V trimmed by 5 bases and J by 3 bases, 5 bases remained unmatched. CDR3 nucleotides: TGTGCCAGCAGCAACGCGGGGGGGAACTACGAGCAGTACTTC. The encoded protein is CASSNAGGNYEQYF.

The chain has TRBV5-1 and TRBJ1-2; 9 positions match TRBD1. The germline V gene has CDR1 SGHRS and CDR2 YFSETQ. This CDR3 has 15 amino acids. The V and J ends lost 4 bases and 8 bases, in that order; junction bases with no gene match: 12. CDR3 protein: CASSPTGQGGTGYTF. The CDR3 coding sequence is TGCGCCAGCAGCCCTACGGGACAGGGCGGAACGGGCTACACCTTC.

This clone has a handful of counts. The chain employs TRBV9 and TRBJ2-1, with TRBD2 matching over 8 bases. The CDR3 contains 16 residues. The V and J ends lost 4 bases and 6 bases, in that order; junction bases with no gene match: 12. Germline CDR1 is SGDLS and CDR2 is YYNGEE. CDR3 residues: CASSSRENGGANEQFF. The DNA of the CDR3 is TGTGCCAGCAGCTCACGAGAAAACGGGGGGGCCAATGAGCAGTTCTTC.

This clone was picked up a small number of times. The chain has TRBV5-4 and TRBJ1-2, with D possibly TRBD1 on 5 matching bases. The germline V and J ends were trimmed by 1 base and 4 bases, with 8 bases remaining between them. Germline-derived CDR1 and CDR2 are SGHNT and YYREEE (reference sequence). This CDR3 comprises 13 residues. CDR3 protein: CASSLTGVYGYTF. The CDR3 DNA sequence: TGTGCCAGCAGCTTGACGGGGGTCTATGGCTACACCTTC.